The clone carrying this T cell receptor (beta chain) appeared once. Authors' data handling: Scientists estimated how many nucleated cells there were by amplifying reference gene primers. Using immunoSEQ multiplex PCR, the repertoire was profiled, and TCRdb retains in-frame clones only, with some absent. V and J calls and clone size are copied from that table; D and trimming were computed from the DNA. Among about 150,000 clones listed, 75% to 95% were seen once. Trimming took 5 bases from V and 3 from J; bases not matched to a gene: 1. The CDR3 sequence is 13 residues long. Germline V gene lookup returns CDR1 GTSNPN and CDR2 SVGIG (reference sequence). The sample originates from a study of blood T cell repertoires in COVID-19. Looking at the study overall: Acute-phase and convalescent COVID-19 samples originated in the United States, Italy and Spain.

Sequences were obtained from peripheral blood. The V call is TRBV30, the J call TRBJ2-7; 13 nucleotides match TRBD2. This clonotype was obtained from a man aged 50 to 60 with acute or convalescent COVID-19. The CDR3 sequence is CAWGLAGVYEQYF. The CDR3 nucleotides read TGTGCCTGGGGACTAGCGGGAGTCTACGAGCAGTACTTC.